This T cell receptor (beta chain) was obtained from a study of blood T cell repertoires in COVID-19. Study overall: Some COVID-19 samples were acute and others convalescent; all came from the United States, Italy and Spain.

This CDR3 contains 16 residues. Per germline, CDR1 SGHKS and CDR2 YYEKEE (reference sequence). The V gene end was trimmed by 4 bases and the J gene end by 4 bases; junction bases not matched to a gene: 14. Original data processing: Cell counts per sample came from amplifying reference gene primers. Only in-frame clones appear in the TCRdb table, and some are missing; sequencing was by immunoSEQ multiplex PCR. The V and J calls and clone size are taken from that table; D and trimming were inferred from the DNA. The sample contains some 400,000 clones, around 87% of which appear only once. Membership in each cohort depended on participant-reported clinical history.

The sequenced sample consisted of PBMCs or T cells enriched from blood (not recorded which). V and J are TRBV5-5 and TRBJ2-7; 7 bases match TRBD2. This clonotype originated in a man younger than 40 who had recovered from COVID-19. The CDR3 DNA reads as TGTGCCAGCAGCAGCCTAAAGCGGGGCCTGGGTTACGAGCAGTACTTC. It codes for CASSSLKRGLGYEQYF.